This T cell receptor (beta chain) was captured by sequencing in a study of PD-1 blockade in mismatch repair-deficient tumors. General study findings and limits: Rapid post-treatment expansion, then contraction, generally preceding radiologic response, marked tumor-resident clones.

TCRs were sequenced from three patients responding to pembrolizumab. A note on this clone: Its antigen is not identified.

CDR3 size: 11 residues. V was clipped by 6 bases and J by 6 bases, with 9 bases between them. Libraries were prepared by immunoSEQ multiplex PCR; TCRdb keeps only in-frame clonotypes and omits some of them. The sample lists tens of thousands of clones; around 73% were seen once. This chain connects TRBV5-3 to TRBJ2-5; the D is unclear. TRBV5-3 falls under the ORF class, with uncertain function. The starting material was peripheral blood, obtained 2 weeks after starting pembrolizumab. The clonotype originates from an adult with mismatch repair-deficient cancer. CDR3 protein: CARNLSKTQYF. In DNA, the CDR3 is TGTGCCAGAAACCTTTCAAAGACCCAGTACTTC.